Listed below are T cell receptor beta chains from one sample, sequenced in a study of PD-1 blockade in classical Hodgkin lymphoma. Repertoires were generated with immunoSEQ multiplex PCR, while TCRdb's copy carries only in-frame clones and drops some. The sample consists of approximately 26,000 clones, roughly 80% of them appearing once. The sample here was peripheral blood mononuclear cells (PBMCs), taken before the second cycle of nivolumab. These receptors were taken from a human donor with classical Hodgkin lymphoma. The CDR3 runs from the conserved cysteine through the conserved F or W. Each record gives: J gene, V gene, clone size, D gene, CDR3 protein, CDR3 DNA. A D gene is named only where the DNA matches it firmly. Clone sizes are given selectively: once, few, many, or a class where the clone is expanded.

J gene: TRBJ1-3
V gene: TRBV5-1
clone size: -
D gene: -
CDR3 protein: CASSLIGASGNTIYF
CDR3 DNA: TGCGCCAGCAGCCTAATAGGGGCCTCTGGAAACACCATATATTTT

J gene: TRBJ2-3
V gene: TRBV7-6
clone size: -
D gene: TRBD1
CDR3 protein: CASSSDRGTQYF
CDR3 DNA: TGTGCCAGCAGCTCAGACAGGGGTACGCAGTATTTT

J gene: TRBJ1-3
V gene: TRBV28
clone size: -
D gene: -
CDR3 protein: CASSLRVRGNTIYF
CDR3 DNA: TGTGCCAGCAGTTTGCGGGTGAGAGGAAACACCATATATTTT

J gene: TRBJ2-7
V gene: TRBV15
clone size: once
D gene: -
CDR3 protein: CATSREAVYEQYF
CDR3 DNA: TGTGCCACCAGCAGAGAGGCAGTCTACGAGCAGTACTTC

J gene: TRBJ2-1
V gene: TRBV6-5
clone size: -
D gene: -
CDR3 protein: CASSYGPGFYNEQFF
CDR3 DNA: TGTGCCAGCAGTTACGGCCCAGGGTTTTACAATGAGCAGTTCTTC

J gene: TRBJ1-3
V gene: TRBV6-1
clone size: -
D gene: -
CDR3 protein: CASSERGGENTIYF
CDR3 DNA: TGTGCCAGCAGTGAACGGGGGGGCGAAAACACCATATATTTT

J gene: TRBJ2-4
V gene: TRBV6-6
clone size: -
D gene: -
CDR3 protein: CASSYSHGSIIQYF
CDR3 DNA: TGTGCCAGCAGTTACTCCCACGGGAGTATCATTCAGTACTTC

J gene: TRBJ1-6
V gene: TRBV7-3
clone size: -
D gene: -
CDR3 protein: CASSQTAVGSPLHF
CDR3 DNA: TGTGCCAGCAGCCAGACTGCCGTCGGTTCACCCCTCCACTTT

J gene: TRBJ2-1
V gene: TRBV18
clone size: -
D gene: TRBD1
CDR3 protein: CASSPWTGLNEQFF
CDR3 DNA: TGTGCCAGCTCACCGTGGACAGGACTCAATGAGCAGTTCTTC

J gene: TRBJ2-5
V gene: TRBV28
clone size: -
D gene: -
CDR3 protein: CASNWGRGQETQYF
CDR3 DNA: TGTGCCAGCAATTGGGGTAGGGGGCAAGAGACCCAGTACTTC

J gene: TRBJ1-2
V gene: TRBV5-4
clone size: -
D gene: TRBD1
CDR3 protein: CASGDRVYGYTF
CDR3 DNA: TGTGCCAGCGGTGACAGGGTCTATGGCTACACCTTC

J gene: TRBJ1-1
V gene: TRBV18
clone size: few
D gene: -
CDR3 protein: CASSPWTAQILNTEAFF
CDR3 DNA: TGTGCCAGCTCACCGTGGACAGCACAGATCTTGAACACTGAAGCTTTCTTT

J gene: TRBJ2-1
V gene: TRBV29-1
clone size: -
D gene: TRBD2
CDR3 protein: CSVQPRLAGRVEQFF
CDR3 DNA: TGCAGCGTTCAACCCCGCCTAGCGGGGCGGGTTGAGCAGTTCTTC

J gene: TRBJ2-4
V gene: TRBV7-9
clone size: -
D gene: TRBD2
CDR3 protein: CASSLRGGTSDFFSNIQYF
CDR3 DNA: TGTGCCAGCAGCTTAAGGGGCGGGACTAGCGACTTTTTTTCAAACATTCAGTACTTC